This T cell receptor beta chain originates from a study of cytomegalovirus exposure and HLA in healthy donors. Whole-study context: In a later analysis, it was reported that the approximately 120 validation repertoires had been produced on the same platform as the 666 repertoires belonging to the first cohort.

Clones were read by immunoSEQ multiplex PCR, and TCRdb kept only the in-frame ones, dropping some. The table has approximately 150,000 clones, more than 75% seen once. The V gene end was trimmed by 7 bases and the J gene end by 4 bases; junction bases not matched to a gene: 7. CDR3 size: 14 residues. Looked up from germline, CDR1 is SNHLY and CDR2 is FYNNEI. The genes are TRBV2 and TRBJ2-3, with TRBD1 matching 8 bases. Sequencing was carried out using PBMCs. The receptor comes from a man between 18 and 35 years old in good health and CMV-seropositive. CDR3 residues: CASIGDRRADTQYF. The DNA for the CDR3 is TGTGCCAGCATTGGGGACAGGAGGGCAGATACGCAGTATTTT.